The 21 T cell receptor beta chains reported below all come from one sample, sequenced in a study of identical twins. TCRdb called the 5' RACE reads again in MiXCR, with one record for every CDR3 protein. The table shows 500,000 to 650,000 distinct CDR3 sequences, with less than 9% occurring only once. These data were also filed under a second study, of yellow fever vaccine responses in identical twins.

The material sequenced was PBMCs. All receptors come from a young woman in good health.

This clonotype was recorded at least ten times. The V call is TRBV7-8, the J call TRBJ2-1, with 13 bases identical to TRBD2. CDR1 and CDR2 (germline): SGHVS, FQNEAQ. The CDR3 is 20 amino acids. The V gene end was trimmed by 3 bases and the J gene end by 0 bases; junction bases not matched to a gene: 11. The CDR3 DNA sequence: TGTGCCAGCAGCTTCGGAACTAGACTAGCGGGGGGAAGCTCCTACAATGAGCAGTTCTTC. Translated: CASSFGTRLAGGSSYNEQFF.

The genes are TRBV5-5 and TRBJ2-2; 9 bases match TRBD1. Germline CDR1 SGHKS, CDR2 YYEKEE (reference sequence). The CDR3 is 15 amino acids. The J segment lost 5 bases and the V segment lost 4 bases, leaving 6 bases of the junction unmatched. The chain's CDR3 is CASSAPDRGTGELFF. CDR3 nucleotides: TGTGCCAGCAGCGCCCCGGACAGGGGTACCGGGGAGCTGTTTTTT.

This clonotype was found a few times. The chain is built from TRBV20-1 and TRBJ1-1, with D perhaps matching TRBD1 (5 bases). Germline CDR1 and CDR2: DFQATT and SNEGSKA (reference sequence). The V end lost 3 bases, the J end lost 2 bases, and 16 bases lay between the germline ends. The CDR3 is 15 residues long. In nucleotides, the CDR3 is TGCAGTGCTAGGGACCCCGACAGTCCCAACACTGAAGCTTTCTTT. Protein: CSARDPDSPNTEAFF.

The sample holds a few counts of this clonotype. This chain connects TRBV12-3 or TRBV12-4 to TRBJ2-1; 9 nucleotides match TRBD1. V trimming: 3 bases; J trimming: 4 bases; junction bases outside the gene matches: 7. The CDR3 totals 16 residues. The CDR3 DNA reads as TGTGCCAGCAGTTTGAGGGCGGGACAGGGTTACAATGAGCAGTTCTTC. Its protein product is CASSLRAGQGYNEQFF.

V usage is TRBV12-3 or TRBV12-4 and J usage is TRBJ1-1, with no clear D. Trimming removed 4 bases from V and 0 bases from J, with 6 bases in between. The CDR3 totals 13 residues. CDR3 DNA: TGTGCCAGCAGTTACCAGTTGAACACTGAAGCTTTCTTT. It encodes CASSYQLNTEAFF.

This clonotype has at least ten counts. This sequence joins TRBV5-1 and TRBJ2-1, with TRBD1 matching over 8 bases. The J segment lost 6 bases and the V segment lost 0 bases, leaving 2 bases of the junction unmatched. CDR1 and CDR2 (germline): SGHRS, YFSETQ. The CDR3 extends over 14 amino acids. The CDR3 loop is CASSLGQGLNEQFF. The DNA for the CDR3 is TGCGCCAGCAGCTTGGGACAGGGGCTCAATGAGCAGTTCTTC.

This clonotype was seen more than once but under ten times. The gene calls are TRBV19 and TRBJ1-5, with D possibly TRBD1 on 5 matching bases. Trimming left V 7 bases short and J 10 bases short, with 17 bases between. The V gene's germline CDR1 is LNHDA and CDR2 SQIVND (reference sequence). The CDR3 covers 13 residues. In DNA form, the CDR3 reads TGTGCCAGTATGGGGGTGGATAAATTCCCCCAGCATTTT. This sequence encodes CASMGVDKFPQHF.

The chain carries TRBV10-3 and TRBJ2-3; 10 nucleotides agree with TRBD2. The V and J ends lost 7 bases and 2 bases, in that order; junction bases with no gene match: 6. The CDR3 is 15 residues long. The germline CDR1 and CDR2 sequences are ENHRY and SYGVKD. The CDR3 nucleotides are TGTGCCATCACCTCACTAGCGGGGCACACAGATACGCAGTATTTT. Protein sequence: CAITSLAGHTDTQYF.

The chain recombines TRBV5-1 with TRBJ2-1; TRBD1 matches 8 bases. The CDR3 contains 16 residues. Germline V gene data show CDR1 as SGHRS and CDR2 as YFSETQ. J was trimmed by 5 bases and V by 0 bases; bases with no gene match: 7. In DNA, the CDR3 is TGCGCCAGCAGCTTGGGGGGTTGGACAGGGAACAATGAGCAGTTCTTC. Residues: CASSLGGWTGNNEQFF. The variable domain in full, completed from reference TRBV5-1 and TRBJ2-1, reads KAGVTQTPRYLIKTRGQQVTLSCSPISGHRSVSWYQQTPGQGLQFLFEYFSETQRNKGNFPGRFSGRQFSNSRSEMNVSTLELGDSALYLCASSLGGWTGNNEQFFGPGTRLTVL.

This clonotype was counted at least ten times. This chain joins TRBV7-9 and TRBJ1-4; no firm D call. Germline V lookup: CDR1 SEHNR, CDR2 FQNEAQ (reference sequence). Trimming left V 2 bases short and J 4 bases short, with 8 bases between. CDR3 length: 14 amino acids. In nucleotides, the CDR3 is TGTGCCAGCAGCTTATCACACTTTAATGAAAAACTGTTTTTT. Its translation is CASSLSHFNEKLFF.

The chain is built from TRBV6-6 and TRBJ1-5, with D unclear. The CDR3 runs 13 residues. Germline CDR1 is MNHNY and CDR2 is SVGAGI (reference sequence). V was shortened by 2 bases and J by 7 bases, with 9 bases between the two germline ends. Written as DNA, the CDR3 is TGTGCCAGCAGTTACGATTCGGCGCAGCCCCAGCATTTT. Amino acids: CASSYDSAQPQHF.

The J gene is TRBJ2-1, the V gene TRBV2; 9 bases fit TRBD1. Germline CDR1 is SNHLY and CDR2 is FYNNEI. The CDR3 sequence is 15 residues long. V shed 6 bases, J shed 4 bases, and the junction held 7 bases outside the gene matches. CDR3 protein: CASRTGGAVYNEQFF. The CDR3 bases are TGTGCCAGCAGGACAGGGGGAGCGGTATACAATGAGCAGTTCTTC.

The chain combines TRBV7-3 with TRBJ2-1; D is uncertain. Germline V gives CDR1 SGHTA, CDR2 FQGTGA. Deletions cut 5 bases from V and 5 bases from J, with 16 bases between. The CDR3 covers 15 residues. CDR3 coding DNA: TGTGCCAGCAGCCAAAGAACGAGATCGGACAATGAGCAGTTCTTC. This codes for CASSQRTRSDNEQFF.

Only a few counts were recorded for this clonotype. This chain uses TRBV6-5 with TRBJ2-7, with TRBD2 matching over 14 bases. The CDR3 consists of 15 residues. The germline V gene has CDR1 MNHEY and CDR2 SVGAGI. In DNA form, the CDR3 reads TGTGCCAGCAGTCCCTCGACTAGCGGGGGGGCTTTTCTAGCCGTC. Its protein is CASSPSTSGGAFLAV.

This clonotype occurred a few times. The chain is built from TRBV11-2 and TRBJ1-4; 9 bases align to TRBD1. The trim removed 5 bases at V and 2 bases at J, leaving 9 bases unmatched. The CDR3 runs to 17 residues. Germline values: CDR1 SGHAT, CDR2 FQNNGV. The CDR3 nucleotides are TGTGCCAGCAGCCCCCTACAGGGGGCTTCGACTAATGAAAAACTGTTTTTT. It translates to CASSPLQGASTNEKLFF.

This clonotype was recorded at least ten times. The chain's CDR3 is CASSPRSRTQTLYGYTF. CDR3 sequence (DNA): TGTGCCAGCTCACCACGAAGCAGGACTCAAACTTTATACGGCTACACCTTC. The rearrangement links TRBV18 to TRBJ1-2; D is unclear. The CDR3 is 17 residues long. Germline V lookup: CDR1 KGHSH, CDR2 LQKENI. Deletions cut 1 base from V and 8 bases from J, with 23 bases between. The entire variable domain, with the rest obtained from reference TRBV18 and TRBJ1-2, is as follows: NAGVMQNPRHLVRRRGQEARLRCSPMKGHSHVYWYRQLPEEGLKFMVYLQKENIIDESGMPKERFSAEFPKEGPSILRIQQVVRGDSAAYFCASSPRSRTQTLYGYTFGSGTRLTVV.

For the CDR3, the DNA is TGTGCCAGCAGCACGACAGGGCGGGACACTGAAGCTTTCTTT. Translation: CASSTTGRDTEAFF. The V and J genes are TRBV6-1 and TRBJ1-1; 7 positions match TRBD1. Per germline, CDR1 MNHNS and CDR2 SASEGT. The CDR3 contains 14 residues. Germline trimming cut 6 bases from V and 3 bases from J; bases unmatched to any gene: 7.

V is TRBV6-1 and J is TRBJ2-2; 12 nucleotides match TRBD1. The V segment lost 9 bases and the J segment 4 bases; nucleotides outside the gene matches: 9. The CDR3 has 16 residues. CDR1 MNHNS and CDR2 SASEGT come from the germline V gene. The CDR3 DNA follows: TGTGCCAGTCGGGACAGGGGGCGCGGGATCACCGGGGAGCTGTTTTTT. Protein: CASRDRGRGITGELFF.

V is TRBV5-1 and J is TRBJ2-1; 9 bases map to TRBD2. The CDR3 sequence is 16 residues long. Germline V lookup: CDR1 SGHRS, CDR2 YFSETQ. V shed 0 bases, J shed 8 bases, and the junction held 9 bases outside the gene matches. The CDR3 sequence: CASSLGSRGGKDEQFF. For the CDR3, the DNA is TGCGCCAGCAGCTTGGGTTCGCGGGGGGGTAAAGATGAGCAGTTCTTC.

This clonotype was picked up a small number of times. The rearrangement links TRBV5-1 to TRBJ1-3, with 9 bases identical to TRBD1. This CDR3 is 14 amino acids long. From germline, CDR1 is SGHRS and CDR2 YFSETQ. V lost 3 bases, J lost 4 bases, and 2 bases stayed unmatched. CDR3 coding DNA: TGCGCCAGCAGCTCCGGACAGGGGGGAAACACCATATATTTT. As protein: CASSSGQGGNTIYF.

This clonotype was observed at least ten times. The chain couples TRBV5-1 to TRBJ2-7; 9 bases fit TRBD1. There are 14 residues in the CDR3. The junction had 3 bases not matched to a gene; V was cut back by 2 bases and J by 3 bases. Germline CDR1 and CDR2: SGHRS and YFSETQ. CDR3 bases: TGCGCCAGCAGCTTTCCGGGACAGGGCTACGAGCAGTACTTC. Protein sequence: CASSFPGQGYEQYF. The whole variable domain, filled in from reference TRBV5-1 and TRBJ2-7, reads KAGVTQTPRYLIKTRGQQVTLSCSPISGHRSVSWYQQTPGQGLQFLFEYFSETQRNKGNFPGRFSGRQFSNSRSEMNVSTLELGDSALYLCASSFPGQGYEQYFGPGTRLTVT.